This entry is about one T cell receptor beta chain. Its antigen remains unidentified. 5' RACE with UMI labels generated the TRB cDNA libraries. TCRdb derives one entry per CDR3 protein from the 5' RACE reads, leaving out DNA. The ten most abundant clones cover about 0.8% of a sample with about 98,000 distinct CDR3 sequences. This sample is part of a study of CXCR3-negative and CXCR3-positive naive CD8 T cells. CDR3 length equals 14 residues. Germline CDR1 is MNHEY and CDR2 is SVGEGT. Identification of naive CD8+ T cells rested on CD45RO-CCR7+CD27+CD95- status. Study outcomes and limitations: Higher TRB CDR3 hydrophobicity marked CXCR3-positive naive cells relative to CXCR3-negative naive cells.

The specimen sequenced was naive CXCR3+ CD8+ T cells from blood. Described subset: CD45RO-CCR7+CD27+CD95- naive CD8+ T cells expressing CXCR3 (TNR3+). The chain has TRBV6-2 or TRBV6-3 and TRBJ2-5; there is no DNA to check the TCRdb D call of TRBD2. This clonotype was sampled from a human donor in good health. Some clones in this sample may be carry-over from other donors' samples. Here the CDR3 reads CASSYVSSTETQYF.